What follows is one TCR beta chain and its context. The target antigen is unknown. The primer mix had 60 Vbeta and 13 Jbeta primers. Assay used: immunoSEQ multiplex PCR; TCRdb lists only in-frame clones, some missing. The table for this sample gives around 150,000 clones. The entry originates in a study of cytomegalovirus exposure and HLA in healthy donors. CDR3 length: 13 amino acids. J was trimmed by 7 bases and V by 6 bases; bases with no gene match: 8. The germline V gene has CDR1 MDHEN and CDR2 SYDVKM. Whole-study results and caveats: Beyond CMV serostatus, there was no information to go on about immune exposure. Being productive about 87% or about 30% of the time was typical of most TCR beta V segments in an earlier analysis.

This chain links TRBV28 with TRBJ1-2, with 7 positions matching TRBD1. Sequenced: PBMCs. This sequence originates from a man aged 35 to 55 in good health and CMV-seronegative. The CDR3: CASRGDSLIGYTF. DNA for the CDR3: TGTGCCAGCAGGGGGGACAGCCTCATTGGCTACACCTTC.